This T cell receptor (beta chain) was retrieved from a study of cytomegalovirus exposure and HLA in healthy donors. The count of this clone is one. Germline CDR1 SGHDT, CDR2 YYEEEE. This CDR3 is 15 amino acids long. J lost 3 bases, V lost 1 base, and 4 bases had no gene match. PCR primers comprised 60 Vbeta and 13 Jbeta primers. The assay was immunoSEQ multiplex PCR, and TCRdb's table has in-frame clones only and misses some. This table has 120,000 or so clones, roughly four fifths appearing once. The sequence was obtained from a male donor in good health and CMV-seropositive. The specimen sequenced was PBMCs. The chain has TRBV5-6 and TRBJ2-7, with 10 bases aligning to TRBD2. In DNA, the CDR3 is TGTGCCAGCAGCTTGTGGGCTAGCGGGAGCTACGAGCAGTACTTC. It yields the protein CASSLWASGSYEQYF.